This T cell receptor beta chain was profiled in a study of CD8 T cells in Susac syndrome. RNA totalling about 0.45 to 1 ug underwent reverse transcription with random hexamers. Amplification of TCR beta CDR3 used immunoSEQ multiplex PCR across 54 Vbeta and 13 Jbeta. In TCRdb, the immunoSEQ multiplex PCR reads were re-called with MiXCR into one record per CDR3 protein. The sample carries 150,000 or so distinct CDR3 sequences, approximately 94% recorded once. The study sequenced TCR beta in blood CD8+ and CD4+ T cells. TEMRA cells were FACS-enriched, and CD8+ and CD4+ T cells were isolated negatively. This clonotype was picked up one time. The sample was CD8+ T cells from PBMCs. This receptor was obtained from a human donor with multiple sclerosis.

DNA of the CDR3: TGTGCCACCAGTGAAATCAGCGACAGGTACTTGGGGCAGTACTTC. This encodes CATSEISDRYLGQYF. V is TRBV24-1 and J is TRBJ2-7, with D possibly being TRBD1 (6 bases). Trimming took 4 bases from V and 9 from J, leaving 21 bases between them. Germline V CDR1 and CDR2: KGHDR, SFDVKD. CDR3 length equals 15 residues.